Following are 9 T cell receptor beta chains from one sample sequenced in a study of vaccination effects on CD4 cells after COVID-19 (dated by TCRdb to 2022 to 2024). Their cognate antigens are unknown. Receptor libraries were prepared by the immunoSEQ multiplex PCR assay. As stored in TCRdb, this immuneACCESS dataset retains in-frame rearrangements with V and J assigned. A fraction of the clones does not appear; measured against another copy, unresolved V genes explain less than half of the discrepancy, and the remainder lacks a known reason. In all, the sample holds 25,000 to 35,000 clones, and just under 75% of those were seen once. The ten largest account for more than 14% of the sample. To identify antigen-specific CD4+ T cell clonotypes by their expansion, the ViraFEST assay first stimulated PBMC with viral peptide pools and then applied TCR sequencing. After about 9 days of culture, CD4+ T cells were isolated with the EasySep CD4+ T cell isolation kit. Each participant received two doses of an mRNA SARS-CoV-2 vaccine, either BNT162b2 or mRNA-1273.

Source: CD4+ T cells from PBMCs cultured with HCoV-229E spike peptides, taken after COVID-19 vaccination. The sample's cell subset or site, from its label and the paper: HCoV-229E spike overlapping peptide pool stimulation. Receptors originate from a human donor who received a COVID-19 vaccine.

The CDR3 DNA reads as TGTGCCAGCAGCCCGGCCGGGGAGCTGTTTTTT. Amino acids: CASSPAGELFF. The chain combines TRBV2 with TRBJ2-2; D ambiguous. V lost 6 bases and J 6 bases, leaving 5 bases between the germline ends. This CDR3 contains 11 residues. CDR1 is SNHLY and CDR2 is FYNNEI in the germline V gene.

V gene TRBV3-1 (or the pseudogene TRBV3-2) combines with J gene TRBJ2-1, with 10 bases that match TRBD2. Germline V gene lookup returns CDR1 LGHDT and CDR2 YNNKEL (reference sequence). The CDR3 consists of 19 residues. V lost 4 bases and J lost 3; bases outside the gene matches: 15. CDR3 region: CASSPLRLAGASVYNEQFF. In DNA, the CDR3 is TGTGCCAGCAGCCCGTTGAGGCTAGCGGGAGCCTCAGTCTACAATGAGCAGTTCTTC.

This clone appeared a few times. The chain links TRBV18 to TRBJ2-7; 7 bases line up with TRBD1. Looked up from germline, CDR1 is KGHSH and CDR2 is LQKENI. The CDR3 runs 14 residues. The J segment lost 5 bases and the V segment lost 0 bases, leaving 4 bases of the junction unmatched. CDR3 sequence reads: CASSPPYDRDEQYF. CDR3 in DNA: TGTGCCAGCTCACCACCGTACGACAGGGACGAGCAGTACTTC.

V gene TRBV19 combines with J gene TRBJ1-5, with TRBD1 matching 7 bases. Trimming removed 8 bases from V and 2 bases from J; junction bases left unmatched: 3. The CDR3 is 13 residues long. Germline lookup yields CDR1 LNHDA and CDR2 SQIVND (reference sequence). The CDR3 nucleotides read TGTGCCAGTCGGGACAGCCGCAATCAGCCCCAGCATTTT. It encodes CASRDSRNQPQHF.

This clone has only a few counts. The chain joins TRBV12-2 to TRBJ2-3. TRBV12-2 is annotated as a pseudogene. This CDR3 contains 12 residues. Here the CDR3 reads CASRHDEDTQYF. In DNA, the CDR3 is TGTGCAAGTCGCCATGACGAGGATACGCAGTATTTT.

This clone has more than one count but fewer than ten. The gene calls are TRBV18 and TRBJ2-1; D gene ambiguous. CDR1 is KGHSH and CDR2 is LQKENI in the germline V gene. The CDR3 has 13 amino acids. The V end lost 2 bases, the J end lost 6 bases, and 8 bases lay between the germline ends. The CDR3 here is CASSPGPSNEQFF. DNA of the CDR3: TGTGCCAGCTCACCAGGACCTTCCAATGAGCAGTTCTTC.

This clone was observed a few times. This chain links TRBV4-2 with TRBJ2-7, with no clear D. Trimming took 0 bases from V and 7 from J, leaving 7 bases between them. The CDR3 runs to 12 residues. Germline loops: CDR1 LGHNA, CDR2 YNFKEQ. As DNA, the CDR3 is TGTGCCAGCAGCCAAGATAGGTGGGAGCAGTACTTC. It codes for CASSQDRWEQYF.

The J gene is TRBJ2-1, the V gene TRBV27; D is undetermined. The CDR3 length is 18 residues. Between the trimmed V and J ends, which lost 3 bases and 4 bases, there was a span of 22 bases. Germline V gene sequence: CDR1 MNHEY, CDR2 SMNVEV (reference sequence). CDR3: CASSFAVRDIFLYNEQFF. CDR3 DNA: TGTGCCAGCAGTTTCGCCGTCAGAGACATTTTTTTATACAATGAGCAGTTCTTC.

The chain's CDR3 is CASNYPSPSGRAPSGELFF. The CDR3 DNA sequence: TGTGCCAGTAATTACCCATCACCAAGCGGGAGGGCCCCGTCCGGGGAGCTGTTTTTT. V usage is TRBV19 and J usage is TRBJ2-2, with 10 bases fitting TRBD2. Germline V CDR1 and CDR2: LNHDA, SQIVND (reference sequence). The length of the CDR3 is 19 residues. V shed 7 bases, J shed 6 bases, and the junction held 20 bases outside the gene matches.